This TCR beta chain was identified in a study of T-cell reconstitution after alpha-beta-depleted transplantation in children. Study-wide results and limits: Among T cells one year after transplant, newly produced cells accounted for most counts and diversity. It was surviving recipient T cells and thymic progenitors that gave some patients high TCRbeta diversity at day 60. Reportedly, alpha-beta T cells present about two months post-transplant originated from several hundred expanded clones of graft origin.

The TCRbeta library incorporated unique molecular identifiers. Via MiXCR, TCRdb re-called the PCR reads, giving one row per CDR3 protein. The sample lists 600,000 to 800,000 distinct CDR3 sequences, roughly 13% occurring once. Germline V gives CDR1 SGHRS, CDR2 YFSETQ. The CDR3 totals 13 residues. V was trimmed by 4 bases and J by 2 bases, leaving 10 bases between them. At least ten counts were recorded for this clonotype. Its matching antigen is unknown. This sequence joins TRBV5-1 and TRBJ2-7; no definite D call. The sequencing used PBMCs, collected before TCRalphabeta/CD19-depleted stem cell transplant. The clonotype was recovered from a girl aged 2-10 years with congenital amegakaryocytic thrombocytopenia, due to receive a stem cell transplant. Here the CDR3 DNA reads TGCGCCAGCAGCCCAGGTGAAGCCTACGAGCAGTACTTC. Translation gives CASSPGEAYEQYF.